These T cell receptor beta chains were read from a single sample in a study of vaccination and CD4 T cells after COVID-19. TCRdb independently ran MiXCR on the PCR reads; one entry per CDR3 protein. The sample carries over 20,000 distinct CDR3 sequences, 45% to 65% recorded once. These receptors lack a known antigen. Sequencing was performed on CD4+ T cells from blood, cultured in vitro. The receptors derive from a human donor who had recovered from COVID-19. CDR3s include the opening cysteine and the closing phenylalanine or tryptophan. Fields, in order: D gene, J gene, V gene, clone size, CDR3 protein. The D gene is left open where the match is weak. Not every row has a clone size; where given, it reads once, few, many or a size class.

D: TRBD2; J: TRBJ2-5; V: TRBV5-1; size: NA; CDR3: CASSLLAGGPEETQYF
D: NA; J: TRBJ1-5; V: TRBV5-3; size: few; CDR3: CARSRKGNQPQHF
D: NA; J: TRBJ1-5; V: TRBV2; size: NA; CDR3: CASRAGTNNQPQHF
D: NA; J: TRBJ1-6; V: TRBV5-1; size: NA; CDR3: CASSLDPATYNSPLHF
D: TRBD1; J: TRBJ2-1; V: TRBV30; size: NA; CDR3: CAWSVQGAGEQFF
D: TRBD1; J: TRBJ1-5; V: TRBV27; size: few; CDR3: CASSLVQGEQPQHF
D: NA; J: TRBJ2-3; V: TRBV5-6; size: NA; CDR3: CASSPLNPSTDTQYF
D: NA; J: TRBJ1-5; V: TRBV21-1; size: few; CDR3: CASSKSKRDPDTNQPQHF
D: NA; J: TRBJ1-6; V: TRBV6-1; size: NA; CDR3: CASRGTDNSPLHF
D: NA; J: TRBJ1-5; V: TRBV6-2/TRBV6-3; size: NA; CDR3: CASSYGTLNQPQHF
D: NA; J: TRBJ2-5; V: TRBV6-1; size: NA; CDR3: CASRGPRAETQYF
D: TRBD1; J: TRBJ1-4; V: TRBV4-1; size: NA; CDR3: CASSKGQGTFEKLFF
D: TRBD2; J: TRBJ2-3; V: TRBV7-9; size: NA; CDR3: CASSGISGGSTDTQYF
D: NA; J: TRBJ2-2; V: TRBV12-3/TRBV12-4; size: NA; CDR3: CASSFVGETGELFF
D: TRBD1; J: TRBJ2-4; V: TRBV30; size: few; CDR3: CAASRGPENIQYF
D: NA; J: TRBJ2-2; V: TRBV20-1; size: NA; CDR3: CSARSQYTGELFF
D: TRBD2; J: TRBJ2-2; V: TRBV19; size: few; CDR3: CASSREGGTGELFF
D: TRBD1; J: TRBJ1-1; V: TRBV6-5; size: NA; CDR3: CASSYTQGGTEAFF
D: NA; J: TRBJ1-3; V: TRBV15; size: few; CDR3: CATSRDTGMGNTIYF
D: TRBD2; J: TRBJ2-4; V: TRBV20-1; size: NA; CDR3: CSARGTSGSKNIQYF
D: NA; J: TRBJ2-1; V: TRBV20-1; size: few; CDR3: CSTPRSGASSYNEQFF
D: TRBD2; J: TRBJ2-7; V: TRBV28; size: NA; CDR3: CASNSPQAGDRGQYF
D: NA; J: TRBJ1-3; V: TRBV12-3/TRBV12-4; size: NA; CDR3: CASSSRRNTIYF
D: NA; J: TRBJ1-1; V: TRBV10-3; size: NA; CDR3: CAISESTGGTEAFF
D: TRBD1; J: TRBJ1-2; V: TRBV27; size: few; CDR3: CASSPQGAPRYTF
D: NA; J: TRBJ1-5; V: TRBV28; size: NA; CDR3: CASSPDSVQGPQHF
D: NA; J: TRBJ2-7; V: TRBV18; size: NA; CDR3: CASSGGAKHEQYF
D: TRBD2; J: TRBJ2-1; V: TRBV20-1; size: few; CDR3: CSASSASGRYNEQFF
D: NA; J: TRBJ1-5; V: TRBV11-2; size: NA; CDR3: CASSFQGNNQPQHF
D: NA; J: TRBJ1-2; V: TRBV2; size: NA; CDR3: CASSADGAPRPYGYTF
D: NA; J: TRBJ1-5; V: TRBV15; size: few; CDR3: CATSRDRDFYQPQHF
D: NA; J: TRBJ2-7; V: TRBV7-9; size: few; CDR3: CASSLGLKISYEQYF
D: NA; J: TRBJ1-2; V: TRBV6-5; size: NA; CDR3: CASSSPLGRRDTNYGYTF
D: NA; J: TRBJ2-3; V: TRBV27; size: few; CDR3: CASSSGDINTDTQYF
D: NA; J: TRBJ2-1; V: TRBV20-1; size: NA; CDR3: CSAMDHIINQQFF
D: NA; J: TRBJ2-7; V: TRBV11-2; size: few; CDR3: CASSLEGRTYEQYF
D: NA; J: TRBJ1-5; V: TRBV6-7; size: NA; CDR3: CASSYSQAQEKVQHF
D: NA; J: TRBJ1-1; V: TRBV2; size: few; CDR3: CASSWGQNTEAFF
D: NA; J: TRBJ2-1; V: TRBV12-3/TRBV12-4; size: NA; CDR3: CASSTRRGEQFF
D: NA; J: TRBJ2-4; V: TRBV10-2; size: few; CDR3: CASSEPGVGRAKNIQYF
D: NA; J: TRBJ2-7; V: TRBV11-2; size: NA; CDR3: CASSLGTGRDEQYF
D: TRBD1; J: TRBJ2-7; V: TRBV19; size: NA; CDR3: CASSTGQGNPYEQYF
D: NA; J: TRBJ2-5; V: TRBV21-1; size: NA; CDR3: CATAGLETQYF
D: TRBD1; J: TRBJ1-3; V: TRBV6-2/TRBV6-3; size: NA; CDR3: CASRNPGGTGNTIYF
D: NA; J: TRBJ2-2; V: TRBV20-1; size: few; CDR3: CSVGSVLTGELFF
D: TRBD1; J: TRBJ1-2; V: TRBV7-9; size: NA; CDR3: CASSLSQGANTF
D: NA; J: TRBJ2-1; V: TRBV5-1; size: NA; CDR3: CASSLGGDYNEQFF
D: TRBD1; J: TRBJ1-5; V: TRBV19; size: NA; CDR3: CASSRQGDQPQHF
D: NA; J: TRBJ1-1; V: TRBV19; size: NA; CDR3: CASSMTQNTEAFF
D: NA; J: TRBJ1-2; V: TRBV20-1; size: few; CDR3: CSARPIYGYTF
D: NA; J: TRBJ1-2; V: TRBV5-6; size: few; CDR3: CASSVGDGSVYGYTF
D: NA; J: TRBJ2-3; V: TRBV20-1; size: NA; CDR3: CSASYGHTDTQYF
D: NA; J: TRBJ1-3; V: TRBV19; size: NA; CDR3: CASSPPGQSGGNTIYF